This is a list of T cell receptor beta chains from one sample in a study of CD8+ T cells in alopecia areata. The protocol was immunoSEQ multiplex PCR, while the TCRdb copy is restricted to in-frame clones and leaves out a portion. The profile shows around 270,000 clones, 55% to 75% of them singletons. The sample in question was CD4+ T cells sorted from blood, obtained at week 24, from a patient treated with tofacitinib. The source of these receptors is a human donor with alopecia areata. Each CDR3 is given with its conserved first and last residue. The D gene is left open where the match is weak. Clone size is shown for a subset of rows, as once, few, many or a class of expanded clone.

abundance: few; v_gene: TRBV7-9; d_gene: TRBD2; j_gene: TRBJ2-2; CDR3nt: TGTGCCAGCAGCTTAGCGTCTACGGGGGGTGATACGAACACCGGGGAGCTGTTTTTT; CDR3aa: CASSLASTGGDTNTGELFF
abundance: .; v_gene: TRBV30; d_gene: .; j_gene: TRBJ1-6; CDR3nt: TGTGCCTGGACCCCGACGGCAGGGCGGTATAATTCACCCCTCCACTTT; CDR3aa: CAWTPTAGRYNSPLHF
abundance: .; v_gene: TRBV29-1; d_gene: .; j_gene: TRBJ1-1; CDR3nt: TGCAGCTCTAGAGGGTGGCTAATGAACACTGAAGCTTTCTTT; CDR3aa: CSSRGWLMNTEAFF
abundance: few; v_gene: TRBV18; d_gene: .; j_gene: TRBJ2-3; CDR3nt: TGTGCCAGCTCACCATCCGGATCCACAGATACGCAGTATTTT; CDR3aa: CASSPSGSTDTQYF
abundance: once; v_gene: TRBV5-1; d_gene: TRBD1; j_gene: TRBJ2-7; CDR3nt: TGCGCCAGCAGCTCCGCAGACAGGGGAACCTACGAGCAGTACTTC; CDR3aa: CASSSADRGTYEQYF
abundance: .; v_gene: TRBV4-3; d_gene: .; j_gene: TRBJ1-2; CDR3nt: TGCGCCAGCAGCCAAGGATCAGGATCTAACTATGGCTACACCTTC; CDR3aa: CASSQGSGSNYGYTF
abundance: .; v_gene: TRBV30; d_gene: TRBD2; j_gene: TRBJ2-7; CDR3nt: TGTGCCTGCAGAGCGGGGGGGTTTTACGAGCAGTACTTC; CDR3aa: CACRAGGFYEQYF
abundance: once; v_gene: TRBV28; d_gene: .; j_gene: TRBJ2-3; CDR3nt: TGTGCCAGCAGTCTGGACCACGCCGGTGGTACGCAGTATTTT; CDR3aa: CASSLDHAGGTQYF
abundance: .; v_gene: TRBV4-2; d_gene: .; j_gene: TRBJ2-6; CDR3nt: TGTGCCAGCAGGGATTCTGGGGCCAACGTCCTGACTTTC; CDR3aa: CASRDSGANVLTF
abundance: .; v_gene: TRBV7-2; d_gene: .; j_gene: TRBJ2-7; CDR3nt: TGTGCCAGCAGCCCTGGGTGGGGGTCCTACGAGCAGTACTTC; CDR3aa: CASSPGWGSYEQYF
abundance: .; v_gene: TRBV10-3; d_gene: .; j_gene: TRBJ2-5; CDR3nt: TGTGCCATCAGTGAGGGGGGGACCCAGTACTTC; CDR3aa: CAISEGGTQYF
abundance: .; v_gene: TRBV29-1; d_gene: TRBD1; j_gene: TRBJ1-2; CDR3nt: TGCAGCGTCTATCCCCCCTTACAGGGGTCCTATCCCTACTTC; CDR3aa: CSVYPPLQGSYPYF
abundance: .; v_gene: TRBV7-3; d_gene: .; j_gene: TRBJ2-7; CDR3nt: TGTGCCAGCAGCTCCCTAGGGCGGGAGCAGTACTTC; CDR3aa: CASSSLGREQYF
abundance: .; v_gene: TRBV29-1; d_gene: .; j_gene: TRBJ2-5; CDR3nt: TGCAGCTTTCGCAGGGCGGAGACCCAGTACTTC; CDR3aa: CSFRRAETQYF
abundance: .; v_gene: TRBV30; d_gene: .; j_gene: TRBJ2-7; CDR3nt: TGTGCCTGGAGTGCTACACGCAGCTCCTACGAGCAGTACTTC; CDR3aa: CAWSATRSSYEQYF
abundance: .; v_gene: TRBV28; d_gene: TRBD2; j_gene: TRBJ2-7; CDR3nt: TGTGCCAGCAGTCCGGGCGGAAGCGGGACCTACGAGCAGTACTTC; CDR3aa: CASSPGGSGTYEQYF
abundance: once; v_gene: TRBV4-1; d_gene: .; j_gene: TRBJ2-2; CDR3nt: TGCGCCAGCAGCCAAGGACCAAGCGGCGGGGAGCTGTTTTTT; CDR3aa: CASSQGPSGGELFF
abundance: .; v_gene: TRBV27; d_gene: .; j_gene: TRBJ2-7; CDR3nt: TGTGCCAGCAGTTTATCGAAGACTGGAACGACGCAGTACTTC; CDR3aa: CASSLSKTGTTQYF
abundance: few; v_gene: TRBV30; d_gene: .; j_gene: TRBJ1-1; CDR3nt: TGTGCCTGGAACGGTCACGAGGCAGAAGCTTTCTTT; CDR3aa: CAWNGHEAEAFF
abundance: once; v_gene: TRBV15; d_gene: .; j_gene: TRBJ2-3; CDR3nt: TGTGCCACCAGCAGGGGCGGGAGCACAGATACGCAGTATTTT; CDR3aa: CATSRGGSTDTQYF
abundance: .; v_gene: TRBV7-2; d_gene: .; j_gene: TRBJ2-5; CDR3nt: TGTGCCAGCACCCTCCCGTCTAGGGCTATTTACTTC; CDR3aa: CASTLPSRAIYF
abundance: few; v_gene: TRBV27; d_gene: .; j_gene: TRBJ2-5; CDR3nt: TGTGCCAGCAGTTTAAGCGTACGGGAGACCCAGTACTTC; CDR3aa: CASSLSVRETQYF
abundance: .; v_gene: TRBV7-6; d_gene: TRBD1; j_gene: TRBJ2-5; CDR3nt: TGTGCCAGCAGCGGTAGGGACAGCCAAGAGACCCAGTACTTC; CDR3aa: CASSGRDSQETQYF
abundance: .; v_gene: TRBV7-2; d_gene: .; j_gene: TRBJ2-5; CDR3nt: TGTGCCAGCAGCTTAGGACACCAAGAGACCCAGTACTTC; CDR3aa: CASSLGHQETQYF
abundance: .; v_gene: TRBV5-1; d_gene: .; j_gene: TRBJ2-7; CDR3nt: TGCGCCAGCAGCCGGAACAGGGTTGACGAGCAGTACTTC; CDR3aa: CASSRNRVDEQYF